This section outlines one TCR beta chain sequence together with its context. The antigen remains undetermined. The data originate from a study of OX40 agonist ivuxolimab in advanced cancers. Overall study findings and caveats: It was not determined which antigens were specifically recognized by the peripheral T cells that had undergone clonal expansion.

The V end was cut by 3 bases, the J end by 3 bases, with 8 bases between. The CDR3 runs to 13 residues. Germline V gives CDR1 SEHNR, CDR2 FQNEAQ (reference sequence). The repertoire was sequenced with immunoSEQ multiplex PCR; TCRdb's copy has only in-frame clones and lacks some. The data contain 67,000 or so clones, 86% of them singletons. The origin of this receptor is an adult with an advanced solid tumor such as melanoma, head and neck, liver or kidney cancer. The rearrangement links TRBV7-9 to TRBJ1-1; D is perhaps TRBD1 (5 bases). The sequencing here drew on CD4+ or CD8+ T cells sorted from blood, taken in a trial of the OX40 agonist ivuxolimab. The CDR3 loop is CASSFQGDTEAFF. CDR3 sequence (DNA): TGTGCCAGCAGCTTTCAGGGAGACACTGAAGCTTTCTTT.